This T cell receptor beta chain emerged from a study of beta chain features in type 1 diabetes. Germline V lookup: CDR1 KGHSH, CDR2 LQKENI. The CDR3 spans 15 residues. V shed 6 bases, J shed 5 bases, and the junction held 8 bases outside the gene matches. Of the isolated RNA, all was reverse transcribed, and so the sequenced material was expressed TCRB transcripts. Assay used: immunoSEQ multiplex PCR; TCRdb lists only in-frame clones, some missing. This table holds around 340,000 clones, 20% found once. The J gene is TRBJ2-1, the V gene TRBV18, with TRBD1 identical over 9 bases. This clonotype was sampled from a woman aged 18 to 35 in good health. The sequencing sample was made of naive CD4+ T cells from blood. CDR3 nucleotide sequence: TGTGCCAGCTCTCAGCGGACAGGGGAGAACAATGAGCAGTTCTTC. Amino acid sequence: CASSQRTGENNEQFF. Full variable domain (missing parts from reference TRBV18 and TRBJ2-1): NAGVMQNPRHLVRRRGQEARLRCSPMKGHSHVYWYRQLPEEGLKFMVYLQKENIIDESGMPKERFSAEFPKEGPSILRIQQVVRGDSAAYFCASSQRTGENNEQFFGPGTRLTVL.